This paragraph covers one T cell receptor beta chain sequence. Its antigen is not known. The sample originates from a study of siplizumab effects on memory and regulatory T cells. Whole-study findings and limits: Naive or memory phenotype assignment was not possible for roughly 75-96% of proliferating CD4+ or CD8+ clones. Only a minor fraction of alloreactive clones mapped to unstimulated subsets. Treg-derived clones made up an average of approximately 70% of mappable alloreactive CD4+ clones with siplizumab and about 26% in controls.

Using immunoSEQ multiplex PCR, the repertoire was profiled, and TCRdb retains in-frame clones only, with some absent. The sample lists roughly 50,000 clones; about 97% were seen once. The sequenced material came from naive CD4+ T cells sorted from blood. This receptor was obtained from a human donor in good health.

DNA of the CDR3: TGTGCCAGCAGTTATTCGGACAGGCGTCACTATGGCTACACCTTC. It codes for CASSYSDRRHYGYTF. This rearrangement joins TRBV6-5 to TRBJ1-2; 7 bases map to TRBD1. Germline V lookup: CDR1 MNHEY, CDR2 SVGAGI. The CDR3 extends over 15 amino acids. The trim removed 3 bases at V and 3 bases at J, leaving 7 bases unmatched.